This is a list of T cell receptor beta chains from one sample in a study of T cells in localized non-small cell lung cancer. Produced via immunoSEQ multiplex PCR; TCRdb's table is partial and in-frame only. The sample consists of some 2,000 clones, about a third of them appearing once. Here the sequenced sample was normal lung tissue next to the tumor, taken before any cancer treatment. The receptor source for this set is a male donor aged 60 or over with stage III squamous cell lung carcinoma. Both conserved end residues are part of each CDR3. The D gene is left open where the match is weak. Some rows have no size entry. The others give once, few or many, or a class for an expanded clone.

CDR3 protein	CDR3 DNA	D gene	V gene	J gene	clone size
CASSPANRGNEKLFF	TGTGCCAGCAGCCCGGCTAACCGGGGGAATGAAAAACTGTTTTTT	NA	TRBV11-3	TRBJ1-4	NA
CASSQGRGPLYGYTF	TGTGCCAGCAGCCAAGGTCGGGGCCCCCTCTATGGCTACACCTTC	NA	TRBV14	TRBJ1-2	large
CSVLTGVKDNEQFF	TGCAGCGTGCTGACAGGGGTTAAAGACAATGAGCAGTTCTTC	TRBD1	TRBV29-1	TRBJ2-1	NA
CASSDAGGSGGTTDTQYF	TGTGCCAGCAGTGACGCCGGGGGTAGCGGGGGAACCACAGATACGCAGTATTTT	TRBD2	TRBV6-8	TRBJ2-3	few
CASSVMTGEGETQYF	TGTGCCAGCAGCGTAATGACAGGGGAGGGAGAGACCCAGTACTTC	NA	TRBV11-3	TRBJ2-5	medium-sized
CANRPPRDRATEAFF	TGTGCCAATAGACCCCCCCGGGACAGGGCCACTGAAGCTTTCTTT	TRBD1	TRBV19	TRBJ1-1	NA
CASSPDRDLNYGYTF	TGCGCCAGCAGCCCCGACAGGGACCTTAACTATGGCTACACCTTC	TRBD1	TRBV4-1	TRBJ1-2	NA
CASSPRDKGSNSPLHF	TGCGCCAGCAGCCCCCGGGACAAGGGTTCAAATTCACCCCTCCACTTT	NA	TRBV5-1	TRBJ1-6	NA
CASSYLRGTSTEAFF	TGTGCCAGCAGTTACTTGAGGGGCACCTCCACTGAAGCTTTCTTT	NA	TRBV6-8	TRBJ1-1	few
CASSYSRGLDTGELFF	TGTGCCAGCAGTTACTCGCGGGGGTTGGACACCGGGGAGCTGTTTTTT	TRBD2	TRBV6-8	TRBJ2-2	few